The 25 T cell receptor beta chains below all came from one sample that was sequenced in a study of T cell clusters in autoimmune cytopenias. Tens of thousands of genome equivalents of blood DNA were amplified for TRB. TRB was amplified by touch-down multiplex PCR, primer pools A and B combined. With the multiplex PCR reads reprocessed, TCRdb shows one record per CDR3 protein and no DNA. Here the sample table reports 8,000 to 8,500 distinct CDR3 sequences. The specimen sequenced was peripheral blood. The origin of the receptors is a human donor with an autoimmune cytopenia or autoimmune hepatitis (not recorded which).

Its frequency marks this clonotype as medium-sized (0.01 to 0.1%). V and J are TRBV6-2 or TRBV6-3 and TRBJ2-3. Germline CDR1 is MNHEY and CDR2 is SVGEGT. The CDR3 contains 13 residues. CDR3 protein: CASSYQTTDTQYF.

This chain links TRBV12-3 or TRBV12-4 with TRBJ2-1; TCRdb names TRBD2, which stays unverified in the absence of DNA. The CDR3 runs 15 residues. The CDR3 reads CASRRGRGSYNEQFF.

This chain uses TRBV5-1 with TRBJ2-3; the TCRdb call, TRBD2, lacks DNA for checking. The CDR3 is 15 amino acids. Germline values: CDR1 SGHRS, CDR2 YFSETQ. CDR3 in amino acids: CASSLLGRATDTQYF.

The J gene is TRBJ2-6, the V gene TRBV18. This CDR3 contains 16 residues. Germline V lookup: CDR1 KGHSH, CDR2 LQKENI. CDR3 amino acids: CASSPQGESGANVLTF.

This chain links TRBV18 with TRBJ2-1; TCRdb selects TRBD1, and the lack of DNA leaves this call unchecked. Germline V CDR1 and CDR2: KGHSH, LQKENI. The CDR3 is 14 amino acids. The CDR3 loop is CASSPLQVYNEQFF.

The chain has TRBV6-2 or TRBV6-3 and TRBJ1-1. Germline values: CDR1 MNHEY, CDR2 SVGEGT. This CDR3 region has 13 residues. The CDR3 protein is CASRRDWRTEAFF.

This clonotype is classed as medium-sized (0.01 to 0.1%) by frequency. The chain employs TRBV30 and TRBJ2-2. The CDR3 has 13 residues. Germline V gene sequence: CDR1 GTSNPN, CDR2 SVGIG (reference sequence). CDR3 sequence: CAWSFTNTGELFF.

This clonotype is identified as medium-sized from frequency. V and J are TRBV29-1 and TRBJ2-7; there is no DNA to check the TCRdb D call of TRBD2. This CDR3 is built from 16 residues. The V gene's germline CDR1 is SQVTM and CDR2 ANQGSEA. CDR3 in amino acids: CSVVDPVGESPYEQYF.

This chain links TRBV20-1 with TRBJ1-2. The germline CDR1 and CDR2 sequences are DFQATT and SNEGSKA (reference sequence). The CDR3 has 14 amino acids. The CDR3 loop is CSAVGRRGNYGYTF.

The chain couples TRBV6-1 to TRBJ2-4; TCRdb returns TRBD1, unconfirmable since there is no DNA. The CDR3 runs 14 residues. Germline-derived CDR1 and CDR2 are MNHNS and SASEGT. CDR3 in amino acids: CASSEGSIGQTKYF.

The chain joins TRBV6-6 to TRBJ1-1. From germline, CDR1 is MNHNY and CDR2 SVGAGI (reference sequence). The CDR3 is 13 residues long. CDR3 protein: CASSSLEHTEAFF.

The genes are TRBV6-4 and TRBJ2-3; TCRdb gives TRBD1 as the D gene, but with no DNA this cannot be confirmed. This CDR3 has 15 amino acids. Germline V gene data show CDR1 as MRHNA and CDR2 as SNTAGT. CDR3 sequence reads: CASRRGSLSTDTQYF.

V usage is TRBV30 and J usage is TRBJ2-3; TCRdb's D call of TRBD2 is untestable without DNA. Germline CDR1 is GTSNPN and CDR2 is SVGIG (reference sequence). The CDR3 contains 15 residues. CDR3 amino acids: CAWLAGVVATDTQYF.

V gene TRBV18 combines with J gene TRBJ2-6; TCRdb returns TRBD1, unconfirmable since there is no DNA. The CDR3 totals 15 residues. Germline V gene lookup returns CDR1 KGHSH and CDR2 LQKENI. The chain's CDR3 is CASSPDIAGANVLTF.

This clonotype is medium-sized (0.01 to 0.1%) by frequency. The chain uses TRBV20-1 and TRBJ2-7. CDR1 is DFQATT and CDR2 is SNEGSKA in the germline V gene (reference sequence). The CDR3 totals 13 residues. The CDR3: CSARGGTSYEQYF.

The rearrangement links TRBV11-2 to TRBJ2-3; without DNA, the TCRdb call of TRBD2 cannot be checked. This CDR3 is 17 amino acids long. CDR1 and CDR2 from the germline V gene are SGHAT and FQNNGV. CDR3 loop: CASSYRTSGRPTDTQYF.

This clonotype ranks as medium-sized in terms of frequency. The V call is TRBV29-1, the J call TRBJ2-3; the D call of TRBD2 rests on TCRdb alone, since no DNA is present to check it. CDR1 and CDR2 (germline): SQVTM, ANQGSEA. The CDR3 sequence is 16 residues long. This chain's CDR3 is CSVDELAGPDPDTQYF.

The V and J genes are TRBV12-3 or TRBV12-4 and TRBJ1-5. CDR3 length equals 13 residues. CDR3 loop: CASSLERWAPQHF.

This sequence joins TRBV20-1 and TRBJ2-1; TCRdb calls TRBD2, which cannot be checked without DNA. The CDR3 covers 16 residues. Germline lookup yields CDR1 DFQATT and CDR2 SNEGSKA (reference sequence). CDR3 amino acids: CSAPQRNGPSYNEQFF.

This chain uses TRBV19 with TRBJ2-7; TCRdb selects TRBD1, and the lack of DNA leaves this call unchecked. The CDR3 sequence is 16 residues long. Germline V gene data show CDR1 as LNHDA and CDR2 as SQIVND (reference sequence). CDR3 region: CASSVTPGTGYYEQYF.

The chain is built from TRBV12-3 or TRBV12-4 and TRBJ1-3. The CDR3 sequence is 16 residues long. The CDR3 loop is CASSLTFGISGNTIYF.

V is TRBV27 and J is TRBJ2-5; TCRdb's D call of TRBD2 is untestable without DNA. CDR1 and CDR2 from the germline V gene are MNHEY and SMNVEV (reference sequence). CDR3 length: 16 residues. CDR3 amino acids: CASSLSPSGRGETQYF.

This chain joins TRBV6-1 and TRBJ2-7; the D call of TRBD1 rests on TCRdb alone, since no DNA is present to check it. This CDR3 comprises 14 residues. Per germline, CDR1 MNHNS and CDR2 SASEGT. Here the CDR3 reads CASSEADGTDEQYF.

This clonotype is medium-sized by frequency. The rearrangement joins TRBV5-4 to TRBJ2-2. This CDR3 comprises 14 residues. Germline V gene lookup returns CDR1 SGHNT and CDR2 YYREEE (reference sequence). The CDR3 region is CASRDLENTGELFF.

CDR3: CASSQGAFLASSYNEQFF. V is TRBV6-5 and J is TRBJ2-1; TCRdb selects TRBD1, and the lack of DNA leaves this call unchecked. Germline V gene sequence: CDR1 MNHEY, CDR2 SVGAGI. This CDR3 region has 18 residues.